These T cell receptor beta chains were read from a single sample in a study of shared clonotypes between healthy human individuals. Method: immunoSEQ multiplex PCR; TCRdb's copy keeps in-frame clones and lacks some. This table holds some 580,000 clones, almost 97% found once. Specimen: naive CD4+ T cells sorted from blood. These TCRs come from a woman between 25 and 40 years old in good health. The CDR3 runs from the conserved cysteine through the conserved F or W. The D gene is left open where the match is weak. Some rows mark clone size as missing; the rest say once, few, many or name a class of expanded clone.

V gene: TRBV6-1; clone size: -; J gene: TRBJ1-2; D gene: -; CDR3 protein: CASSPSYGYTF; CDR3 DNA: TGTGCCAGCAGCCCGTCCTATGGCTACACCTTC
V gene: TRBV11-2; clone size: -; J gene: TRBJ2-7; D gene: TRBD2; CDR3 protein: CASNTGTSDSYEQYF; CDR3 DNA: TGTGCCAGCAACACCGGGACTAGCGACTCCTACGAGCAGTACTTC
V gene: TRBV7-7; clone size: -; J gene: TRBJ2-5; D gene: TRBD1; CDR3 protein: CASSCRDRGRVVQETQYF; CDR3 DNA: TGTGCCAGCAGCTGCCGGGACAGGGGGCGCGTGGTCCAAGAGACCCAGTACTTC
V gene: TRBV2; clone size: -; J gene: TRBJ2-7; D gene: TRBD1; CDR3 protein: CASSATGGSYEQYF; CDR3 DNA: TGTGCCAGCAGCGCGACAGGGGGCTCCTACGAGCAGTACTTC
V gene: TRBV30; clone size: -; J gene: TRBJ2-5; D gene: -; CDR3 protein: CAWSGGGLETQYF; CDR3 DNA: TGTGCCTGGAGTGGGGGCGGGCTTGAGACCCAGTACTTC
V gene: TRBV2; clone size: -; J gene: TRBJ1-2; D gene: -; CDR3 protein: CASSEDRGHTYGYTF; CDR3 DNA: TGTGCCAGCAGTGAAGATCGGGGCCATACCTATGGCTACACCTTC
V gene: TRBV30; clone size: -; J gene: TRBJ1-2; D gene: -; CDR3 protein: CAWSIGTSNYGYTF; CDR3 DNA: TGTGCCTGGAGTATCGGGACGTCAAACTATGGCTACACCTTC
V gene: TRBV5-4; clone size: -; J gene: TRBJ2-1; D gene: -; CDR3 protein: CASSPRVQNEQFF; CDR3 DNA: TGTGCCAGCAGCCCCCGCGTCCAGAATGAGCAGTTCTTC
V gene: TRBV29-1; clone size: -; J gene: TRBJ2-1; D gene: TRBD2; CDR3 protein: CSATPGTSGSWDEQFF; CDR3 DNA: TGCAGCGCCACCCCCGGGACTAGCGGGAGTTGGGATGAGCAGTTCTTC
V gene: TRBV18; clone size: -; J gene: TRBJ2-5; D gene: -; CDR3 protein: CASSPAQGRTETQYF; CDR3 DNA: TGTGCCAGCTCACCGGCACAGGGGAGGACGGAGACCCAGTACTTC
V gene: TRBV7-6; clone size: -; J gene: TRBJ1-5; D gene: TRBD1; CDR3 protein: CASSQRQGSKPQHF; CDR3 DNA: TGTGCCAGCAGCCAAAGACAGGGGAGTAAGCCCCAGCATTTT
V gene: TRBV5-1; clone size: -; J gene: TRBJ2-5; D gene: -; CDR3 protein: CASSLEGETQYF; CDR3 DNA: TGCGCCAGCAGCTTGGAAGGCGAGACCCAGTACTTC
V gene: TRBV7-9; clone size: -; J gene: TRBJ1-3; D gene: -; CDR3 protein: CASSLARGSAGNTIYF; CDR3 DNA: TGTGCCAGCAGCTTAGCTAGGGGTTCAGCTGGAAACACCATATATTTT
V gene: TRBV28; clone size: -; J gene: TRBJ2-7; D gene: -; CDR3 protein: CASGGGLYEQYF; CDR3 DNA: TGTGCCAGCGGAGGGGGTCTCTACGAGCAGTACTTC
V gene: TRBV28; clone size: -; J gene: TRBJ1-3; D gene: -; CDR3 protein: CASTEGNLNTIYF; CDR3 DNA: TGTGCCAGCACTGAGGGAAATCTCAACACCATATATTTT
V gene: TRBV28; clone size: -; J gene: TRBJ2-5; D gene: TRBD1; CDR3 protein: CASSPEGTGGAKTQYF; CDR3 DNA: TGTGCCAGCAGTCCCGAGGGGACAGGGGGCGCGAAGACCCAGTACTTC
V gene: TRBV19; clone size: once; J gene: TRBJ2-7; D gene: -; CDR3 protein: CASSLRVGSYEQYF; CDR3 DNA: TGTGCCAGTAGCCTCCGTGTGGGCTCCTACGAGCAGTACTTC
V gene: TRBV28; clone size: -; J gene: TRBJ1-1; D gene: TRBD1; CDR3 protein: CASSSTRDRGRGPEAFF; CDR3 DNA: TGTGCCAGCAGCTCAACCCGGGACAGGGGGCGCGGGCCTGAAGCTTTCTTT
V gene: TRBV10-3; clone size: -; J gene: TRBJ1-4; D gene: -; CDR3 protein: CAISANPMNATNEKLFF; CDR3 DNA: TGTGCCATCAGTGCAAACCCTATGAATGCAACTAATGAAAAACTGTTTTTT
V gene: TRBV2; clone size: -; J gene: TRBJ1-2; D gene: TRBD1; CDR3 protein: CASSFDRANYGYTF; CDR3 DNA: TGTGCCAGCAGTTTCGACAGGGCTAACTATGGCTACACCTTC
V gene: TRBV19; clone size: -; J gene: TRBJ2-1; D gene: TRBD2; CDR3 protein: CASSMQGGFDEQFF; CDR3 DNA: TGTGCCAGTAGTATGCAGGGAGGGTTTGATGAGCAGTTCTTC
V gene: TRBV2; clone size: once; J gene: TRBJ2-1; D gene: -; CDR3 protein: CASSGQGDAYNEQFF; CDR3 DNA: TGTGCCAGCAGTGGGCAGGGAGATGCCTACAATGAGCAGTTCTTC
V gene: TRBV7-2; clone size: -; J gene: TRBJ2-1; D gene: -; CDR3 protein: CASSLIAVGSYNEQFF; CDR3 DNA: TGTGCCAGCAGCTTAATTGCGGTGGGATCCTACAATGAGCAGTTCTTC
V gene: TRBV7-8; clone size: -; J gene: TRBJ1-4; D gene: -; CDR3 protein: CASSLARWGPNEKLFF; CDR3 DNA: TGTGCCAGCAGCTTAGCGCGATGGGGGCCTAATGAAAAACTGTTTTTT
V gene: TRBV9; clone size: -; J gene: TRBJ2-3; D gene: TRBD2; CDR3 protein: CASSVGTSGRYTQYF; CDR3 DNA: TGTGCCAGCAGCGTCGGGACTAGCGGGAGGTATACGCAGTATTTT